These 29 T cell receptor beta chains originate from one sample sequenced in a study of T cells in Graves' hyperthyroidism and ophthalmopathy. The investigators amplified TCR beta CDR3 regions from RNA transcripts. A first-round RT-PCR of the TCR CDR3 used the HTBI primer set. One entry per CDR3 protein, called by TCRdb with MiXCR from the multiplex PCR reads. The top ten clones hold approximately 30% of a sample with around 690,000 distinct CDR3 sequences, about a fifth of them seen once. The sample taken for sequencing was blood. Source of these receptors: a man aged 25 to 40 with Graves' ophthalmopathy.

The J gene is TRBJ2-3, the V gene TRBV6-2 or TRBV6-3; D possibly corresponds to TRBD1 (6 bases). Trimming took 1 base from V and 0 from J, leaving 20 bases between them. The CDR3 sequence is 19 residues long. Germline CDR1 and CDR2: MNHEY and SVGEGT. The DNA of the CDR3 is TGTGCCAGCAGTTACTTGGGGACCGGGACACACGCTAGCACAGATACGCAGTATTTT. Protein: CASSYLGTGTHASTDTQYF.

This clonotype was seen at least ten times. This chain uses TRBV11-2 with TRBJ1-1, with a tentative D call TRBD1 (5 bases). V shed 4 bases and J shed 5 bases, with 17 bases lying between them. Germline V CDR1 and CDR2: SGHAT, FQNNGV. The CDR3 is made up of 15 amino acids. The CDR3 here is CASSSTGAPRTEAFF. The CDR3 bases are TGTGCCAGCAGCTCTACAGGCGCTCCAAGGACTGAAGCTTTCTTT.

The rearrangement uses TRBV10-1 and TRBJ1-2, with D possibly matching TRBD1 (6 bases). Germline assignment: CDR1 WNHNN and CDR2 SYGVQD (reference sequence). V shed 3 bases and J shed 9 bases, with 14 bases lying between them. The CDR3 runs 13 residues. The CDR3 DNA follows: TGCGCCAGCAGTGATGGGGGCTACGGGAGCTACACCTTC. Protein product: CASSDGGYGSYTF.

This rearrangement joins TRBV12-3 or TRBV12-4 to TRBJ1-2; D is uncertain. Trimming shortened V by 7 bases and J by 3 bases, and 6 bases separated the two germline ends. The CDR3 is made up of 11 amino acids. The CDR3 DNA reads as TGTGCCAGCAACCGGGACTATGGCTACACCTTC. Protein sequence: CASNRDYGYTF.

Only a few counts were recorded for this clonotype. V gene TRBV6-1 combines with J gene TRBJ2-7, with a possible D match to TRBD2 (6 bases). Germline CDR1 MNHNS, CDR2 SASEGT. Trimming left V 7 bases short and J 4 bases short, with 14 bases between. This CDR3 spans 13 amino acids. The CDR3, as DNA: TGTGCCAGCAACCCACCGGGAGTATACGAGCAGTACTTC. It encodes CASNPPGVYEQYF.

This clonotype has just a few counts. The V and J genes are TRBV6-1 and TRBJ2-1; 7 bases line up with TRBD2. The germline V gene has CDR1 MNHNS and CDR2 SASEGT. Unmatched junction bases numbered 12, after V lost 5 bases and J lost 2 bases. CDR3 length: 17 amino acids. The CDR3: CASSWTRAGSAYNEQFF. The CDR3 DNA sequence: TGTGCCAGCAGTTGGACGAGAGCGGGATCCGCCTACAATGAGCAGTTCTTC.

The V gene is TRBV28, the J gene TRBJ2-4; a weak D match, TRBD1 (5 bases). The germline gives CDR1 MDHEN, CDR2 SYDVKM. The V end lost 7 bases, the J end lost 7 bases, and 17 bases lay between the germline ends. The CDR3 extends over 14 amino acids. CDR3: CASTPVGDGNIQYF. The CDR3 nucleotides read TGTGCCAGCACCCCGGTAGGGGATGGGAACATTCAGTACTTC.

The sample holds many counts of this clonotype. The rearrangement links TRBV12-3 or TRBV12-4 to TRBJ2-5, with D unclear. Trimming removed 2 bases from V and 1 base from J, with 11 bases in between. The CDR3 covers 15 residues. The CDR3 protein is CASSLRGGVQETQYF. As DNA, the CDR3 is TGTGCCAGCAGTTTAAGAGGCGGAGTCCAAGAGACCCAGTACTTC.

The V gene is TRBV6-2 or TRBV6-3, the J gene TRBJ1-6; unclear D gene. Trimming stripped 11 bases from V and 6 bases from J, with 11 bases between. CDR1 is MNHEY, CDR2 SVGEGT, per germline. The CDR3 is 12 amino acids. Here the CDR3 reads CAARAGNSPLHF. In nucleotides, the CDR3 is TGTGCCGCGAGGGCCGGTAATTCACCCCTCCACTTT.

This sequence joins TRBV12-3 or TRBV12-4 and TRBJ2-1; D ambiguous. This CDR3 is built from 14 residues. Trimming shortened V by 4 bases and J by 6 bases, and 13 bases separated the two germline ends. CDR3 in DNA: TGTGCCAGCAGTTCGTCCCCCTGGAGCAATGAGCAGTTCTTC. This gives the protein CASSSSPWSNEQFF.

V usage is TRBV20-1 and J usage is TRBJ2-3, with TRBD2 matching 15 bases. The CDR3 consists of 18 residues. The germline gives CDR1 DFQATT, CDR2 SNEGSKA (reference sequence). Unmatched junction bases numbered 5, after V lost 1 base and J lost 0 bases. In nucleotides, the CDR3 is TGCAGTGCTAGAGCCGGACTAGCGGGAGGGCGGAGCACAGATACGCAGTATTTT. Its protein product is CSARAGLAGGRSTDTQYF.

In this sample, this clonotype turned up a few times. V and J are TRBV29-1 and TRBJ2-5, with 13 bases lining up with TRBD2. This CDR3 is 15 amino acids long. V dropped 6 bases and J dropped 7; count of bases not matched to a gene: 11. In germline, CDR1 is SQVTM, CDR2 ANQGSEA. The DNA of the CDR3 is TGCAGCGTGGAGAGACTAGCGGGAGGCGGGGGGACCCAGTACTTC. Its translation: CSVERLAGGGGTQYF. Combining the CDR3 with reference TRBV29-1 and TRBJ2-5 gives the whole variable domain SAVISQKPSRDICQRGTSLTIQCQVDSQVTMMFWYRQQPGQSLTLIATANQGSEATYESGFVIDKFPISRPNLTFSTLTVSNMSPEDSSIYLCSVERLAGGGGTQYFGPGTRLLVL.

This clonotype was recorded a few times. CDR3 region: CASSQEGGFGAFF. CDR3 sequence (DNA): TGTGCCAGCAGCCAAGAGGGGGGATTCGGGGCTTTCTTT. The rearrangement joins TRBV3-1 to TRBJ1-1, with a possible D match to TRBD1 (5 bases). The CDR3 is 13 residues long. Germline V gene lookup returns CDR1 LGHDT and CDR2 YNNKEL (reference sequence). Trimming removed 0 bases at V and 11 bases at J, with 13 bases between.

This rearrangement joins TRBV27 to TRBJ2-3; D may be TRBD2 (5 bases). The CDR3 is 15 residues long. CDR1 is MNHEY, CDR2 SMNVEV, per germline (reference sequence). V was clipped by 2 bases and J by 2 bases, with 11 bases between them. Written as DNA, the CDR3 is TGTGCCAGCAGTTTAGAGGGTATTCTCACAGATACGCAGTATTTT. It specifies CASSLEGILTDTQYF.

Turning to this clonotype: Since a much larger clone is just one base distant, this may be a read error. This chain connects TRBV6-1 to TRBJ2-7; 7 bases line up with TRBD2. Trimming took 2 bases from V and 3 from J; bases not matched to a gene: 7. The germline V gene encodes CDR1 MNHNS and CDR2 SASEGT. CDR3 length: 15 residues. CDR3 nucleotide sequence: TGTGCCAGCAGTGAACGGTCTAGCGGCCGCTACGAGCAGTACTTC. Its protein product is CASSERSSGRYEQYF.

The chain employs TRBV27 and TRBJ2-1; TRBD1 matches 8 bases. The CDR3 runs to 17 residues. V was clipped by 2 bases and J by 4 bases; unmatched bases: 10. Germline V lookup: CDR1 MNHEY, CDR2 SMNVEV (reference sequence). CDR3 protein: CASSLSPTGVSYNEQFF. CDR3 nucleotides: TGTGCCAGCAGTTTAAGCCCGACAGGGGTCTCTTACAATGAGCAGTTCTTC.

This clonotype was observed a few times. The gene calls are TRBV14 and TRBJ2-2; maybe TRBD1 (5 bases). Trimming took off 2 bases at V and 6 bases at J, with 10 bases between the two ends. CDR1 is SGHDN and CDR2 is FVKESK in the germline V gene. The length of the CDR3 is 14 residues. The CDR3 loop reads CASSQIRGAGELFF. The CDR3 bases are TGTGCCAGCAGCCAAATAAGGGGCGCCGGGGAGCTGTTTTTT. The variable domain in full, completed from reference TRBV14 and TRBJ2-2, reads EAGVTQFPSHSVIEKGQTVTLRCDPISGHDNLYWYRRVMGKEIKFLLHFVKESKQDESGMPNNRFLAERTGGTYSTLKVQPAELEDSGVYFCASSQIRGAGELFFGEGSRLTVL.

The chain joins TRBV7-2 to TRBJ2-2; TRBD1 aligns across 9 bases. V shed 5 bases, J shed 9 bases, and the junction held 13 bases outside the gene matches. The germline gives CDR1 SGHTA, CDR2 FQGNSA. There are 16 residues in the CDR3. Here the CDR3 DNA reads TGTGCCAGCAGCCCTCCCCAGGGACAGGGACGGCGGGAGCTGTTTTTT. Translation: CASSPPQGQGRRELFF.

The V gene is TRBV6-2 or TRBV6-3, the J gene TRBJ2-7; a possible D gene is TRBD2 (5 bases). The CDR3 consists of 16 residues. Per germline, CDR1 MNHEY and CDR2 SVGEGT. Trimming removed 7 bases from V and 6 bases from J, with 25 bases in between. This CDR3 is CASNPFVRRYRGEQYF. The CDR3 region has the DNA TGTGCCAGCAACCCCTTCGTAAGGCGGTACCGGGGCGAGCAGTACTTC.

This clonotype was detected a few times. The V call is TRBV24-1, the J call TRBJ2-7, with D possibly matching TRBD1 (6 bases). The CDR3 is 15 residues long. Germline V lookup: CDR1 KGHDR, CDR2 SFDVKD. V lost 1 base and J lost 5, with 14 bases in between. As DNA, the CDR3 is TGTGCCACCAGTGATTTTGGCCAGGGGAGCGACGAGCAGTACTTC. Protein sequence: CATSDFGQGSDEQYF.

This clonotype came up a few times. The rearrangement links TRBV7-8 to TRBJ2-7; 7 bases align to TRBD2. CDR3 length: 15 residues. V lost 7 bases, J lost 7 bases, and 16 bases stayed unmatched. Germline V CDR1 and CDR2: SGHVS, FQNEAQ. CDR3 in amino acids: CASTLGLGGGWEQYF. The CDR3 nucleotides read TGTGCCAGCACCCTCGGCCTGGGGGGGGGATGGGAGCAGTACTTC.

There are many counts of this clonotype. This CDR3 is CASSLGGTSGTNEQFF. The CDR3 coding sequence is TGCGCCAGCAGCTTGGGTGGAACTAGCGGGACCAATGAGCAGTTCTTC. The chain combines TRBV5-1 with TRBJ2-1; 10 bases match TRBD2. The trim removed 0 bases at V and 6 bases at J, leaving 6 bases unmatched. Germline loops: CDR1 SGHRS, CDR2 YFSETQ. The CDR3 runs 16 residues.

On this clonotype itself: The CDR3 does not close with the conserved phenylalanine or tryptophan, likely indicating a read error. The chain carries TRBV5-6 and TRBJ2-2, with D unclear. V lost 2 bases to trimming and J lost 7 bases, with 3 bases between them. This CDR3 is built from 11 residues. Germline loops: CDR1 SGHDT, CDR2 YYEEEE. The CDR3 DNA is TGTGCCAGCAGCTTTAACGGGGAGCTGTTTCTT. Translated: CASSFNGELFL.

This clonotype was seen a few times. The chain recombines TRBV6-1 with TRBJ2-2; no clear D. The CDR3 runs to 11 residues. Germline CDR1 is MNHNS and CDR2 is SASEGT. The V gene lost 8 bases and the J gene lost 7 bases, with 8 bases spanning the gap. The CDR3 region is CASVFGGELFF. The CDR3 bases are TGTGCCAGCGTTTTTGGCGGGGAGCTGTTTTTT.

This clonotype was observed a handful of times. The genes are TRBV5-1 and TRBJ2-5, with 7 bases aligning to TRBD2. CDR1 SGHRS and CDR2 YFSETQ come from the germline V gene. This CDR3 comprises 16 residues. V lost 0 bases to trimming and J lost 3 bases; unmatched junction nucleotides: 8. This CDR3 is CASSLGATSEKETQYF. For the CDR3, the DNA is TGCGCCAGCAGCTTGGGTGCCACTAGCGAGAAAGAGACCCAGTACTTC.

This clonotype has a count of ten or more. CDR3 region: CSARVLRGMETQYF. The CDR3 DNA is TGCAGTGCTAGAGTACTTCGGGGAATGGAGACCCAGTACTTC. J is TRBJ2-5 and V is TRBV20-1; a weak D match, TRBD2 (5 bases). V shed 1 base and J shed 5 bases, with 14 bases lying between them. The germline gives CDR1 DFQATT, CDR2 SNEGSKA (reference sequence). CDR3 size: 14 residues.

The rearrangement uses TRBV28 and TRBJ2-6; possible D gene TRBD1, 6 bases. This CDR3 has 15 amino acids. V was trimmed by 4 bases and J by 4 bases, leaving 11 bases between them. Germline CDR1 MDHEN, CDR2 SYDVKM. The CDR3 here is CASSSSGVGANVLTF. CDR3 DNA sequence: TGTGCCAGCAGTTCCTCAGGGGTCGGGGCCAACGTCCTGACTTTC.

This rearrangement joins TRBV7-6 to TRBJ2-1; 11 bases are a match to TRBD2. With 4 bases clipped from V and 8 bases from J, the junction kept 7 bases outside the gene matches. The CDR3 runs to 15 residues. Germline assignment: CDR1 SGHVS and CDR2 FNYEAQ. The CDR3 DNA is TGTGCCAGCAGCTCCCAGGCTAGCGGGAGGCATGAGCAGTTCTTC. Translating gives CASSSQASGRHEQFF.

The chain employs TRBV7-2 and TRBJ1-1; D is undetermined. Per the germline V gene, CDR1 is SGHTA and CDR2 is FQGNSA. This CDR3 is 13 amino acids long. V lost 4 bases, J lost 5 bases, and 11 bases lay in between. The CDR3 DNA reads as TGTGCCAGCAGCTCCCTTAGGACTACTGAAGCTTTCTTT. Protein product: CASSSLRTTEAFF.